Below, one T cell receptor (beta chain) is given with its context. The data were taken from a study of blood T cell repertoires in COVID-19. Overall study context: Samples of COVID-19 (acute and convalescent) were obtained from the United States, Italy and Spain. PBMCs, B-cell-depleted T cells, or T cells were the source of the cDNA or gDNA that made up the material.

In the original workflow: Estimation of nucleated cell counts relied on the amplification of reference gene primers. This table comes from immunoSEQ multiplex PCR, and its TCRdb copy is limited to in-frame clones, with some not included. The D gene and trimming were derived from the DNA, and the V and J assignments and clone size from that table. The sample includes hundreds of thousands of clones, around nine tenths seen only once; the top ten take approximately 10%. Symptom resolution, clearance, or two negative PCRs marked donors in Cohort 3 as recovered. The sequence was collected from a woman between 45 and 65 years old who had recovered from COVID-19. The source material was PBMCs or T cells enriched from blood (not recorded which).

In nucleotides, the CDR3 is TGTGCCAGCAGCTTAGCTGTTGCGGGGACAGGGACAGCTAACTATGGCTACACCTTC. This sequence encodes CASSLAVAGTGTANYGYTF. The chain uses TRBV7-2 and TRBJ1-2; 9 bases map to TRBD1. After removal of 0 bases from V and 0 bases from J, the junction contained 11 bases not matched to a gene. Germline CDR1 SGHTA, CDR2 FQGNSA. The CDR3 sequence is 19 residues long.